The 9 T cell receptor beta chains given below trace back to one sample, sequenced in a study of vaccination effects on CD4 cells after COVID-19. Prior to sequencing, the ViraFEST assay stimulated PBMC with viral peptide pools, which expanded the antigen-specific CD4+ T cells. Following a roughly 11-day culture, CD4+ T cells were purified. Participants got two doses of BNT162b2 or mRNA-1273 vaccine. Their cognate antigens are unknown. The table came from immunoSEQ multiplex PCR; TCRdb's copy has only in-frame clones and leaves some out. The sample has roughly 43,000 clones, about four fifths seen once. The sample consisted of CD4+ T cells from PBMCs cultured with HCoV-OC43 spike peptides, taken after COVID-19 vaccination. The subset is: HCoV-OC43 spike overlapping peptide pool stimulation. The source is a human donor who received a COVID-19 vaccine.

This clone was counted only a few times. This chain joins TRBV27 and TRBJ2-2; D ambiguous. Deletions cut 6 bases from V and 5 bases from J, with 7 bases between. The CDR3 sequence is 12 residues long. CDR1 and CDR2 (germline): MNHEY, SMNVEV (reference sequence). The CDR3 nucleotides are TGTGCCAGCAGCCCGCTGACCGGGGAGCTGTTTTTT. Its protein product is CASSPLTGELFF.

The rearrangement joins TRBV12-3 or TRBV12-4 to TRBJ1-2; tentative D call: TRBD1 (5 bases). The length of the CDR3 is 13 residues. Trimming cost V 3 bases and J 5 bases, with 10 bases left between them. The CDR3 sequence is CASSFLQEYGYTF. DNA for the CDR3: TGTGCCAGCAGTTTTCTACAGGAGTATGGCTACACCTTC.

At least ten counts were recorded for this clone. CDR3 residues: CATSVSPYRFPSEGQFF. CDR3 bases: TGTGCCACCAGTGTTTCCCCCTATCGTTTCCCCTCCGAAGGGCAGTTCTTC. V usage is TRBV24-1 and J usage is TRBJ2-1, with D unclear. Germline lookup yields CDR1 KGHDR and CDR2 SFDVKD. Trimming stripped 5 bases from V and 12 bases from J, with 28 bases between. This CDR3 comprises 17 residues.

This clone was seen only once. The rearrangement links TRBV18 to TRBJ2-1; D is ambiguous. The germline gives CDR1 KGHSH, CDR2 LQKENI. V was shortened by 0 bases and J by 0 bases, with 6 bases between the two germline ends. The CDR3 has 15 amino acids. The CDR3 loop reads CASSPPSSSYNEQFF. The CDR3 DNA reads as TGTGCCAGCTCACCACCGAGTAGCTCCTACAATGAGCAGTTCTTC.

The V and J genes are TRBV9 and TRBJ1-5, with 8 bases matching TRBD1. Trimming cost V 0 bases and J 2 bases; bases outside gene matches: 10. This CDR3 comprises 18 residues. Germline V lookup: CDR1 SGDLS, CDR2 YYNGEE. CDR3 sequence (DNA): TGTGCCAGCAGCGTAGGTACAGGGGGGGCTGGAGGCAATCAGCCCCAGCATTTT. Its translation: CASSVGTGGAGGNQPQHF.

This clone has a single count. Here the CDR3 DNA reads TGTGCCAGTAGTATAGCGTGGGCTAGTTCGAGCCAAGAGACCCAGTACTTC. Amino acid sequence: CASSIAWASSSQETQYF. The rearrangement links TRBV19 to TRBJ2-5, with D unresolved. This CDR3 spans 17 amino acids. CDR1 and CDR2 (germline): LNHDA, SQIVND (reference sequence). Deletions cut 1 base from V and 1 base from J, with 16 bases between. The full variable domain, in which reference TRBV19 and TRBJ2-5 provide the parts outside the CDR3, is DGGITQSPKYLFRKEGQNVTLSCEQNLNHDAMYWYRQDPGQGLRLIYYSQIVNDFQKGDIAEGYSVSREKKESFPLTVTSAQKNPTAFYLCASSIAWASSSQETQYFGPGTRLLVL.

V gene TRBV29-1 combines with J gene TRBJ1-2; weak D call: TRBD1 (6 bases). This CDR3 has 13 amino acids. Trimming shortened V by 3 bases and J by 1 base, and 9 bases separated the two germline ends. Germline V gene data show CDR1 as SQVTM and CDR2 as ANQGSEA. The CDR3 DNA follows: TGCAGCGTTGACTCGGACAGTAACTATGGCTACACCTTC. Amino acid sequence: CSVDSDSNYGYTF.

This clone was seen once. The rearrangement links TRBV10-3 to TRBJ2-5; D might be TRBD2 (5 bases). Trimming left V 0 bases short and J 0 bases short, with 11 bases between. Germline assignment: CDR1 ENHRY and CDR2 SYGVKD. This CDR3 region has 16 residues. The CDR3 loop is CAISESRTLYQETQYF. CDR3 in DNA: TGTGCCATCAGTGAGTCCCGGACTCTGTACCAAGAGACCCAGTACTTC.

J is TRBJ1-5 and V is TRBV6-5; D ambiguous. The V end lost 6 bases, the J end lost 1 base, and 13 bases lay between the germline ends. Germline V gene lookup returns CDR1 MNHEY and CDR2 SVGAGI. The CDR3 extends over 15 amino acids. The CDR3 loop reads CASSPMLVSNQPQHF. The CDR3, as DNA: TGTGCCAGCAGCCCGATGTTGGTGAGCAATCAGCCCCAGCATTTT.